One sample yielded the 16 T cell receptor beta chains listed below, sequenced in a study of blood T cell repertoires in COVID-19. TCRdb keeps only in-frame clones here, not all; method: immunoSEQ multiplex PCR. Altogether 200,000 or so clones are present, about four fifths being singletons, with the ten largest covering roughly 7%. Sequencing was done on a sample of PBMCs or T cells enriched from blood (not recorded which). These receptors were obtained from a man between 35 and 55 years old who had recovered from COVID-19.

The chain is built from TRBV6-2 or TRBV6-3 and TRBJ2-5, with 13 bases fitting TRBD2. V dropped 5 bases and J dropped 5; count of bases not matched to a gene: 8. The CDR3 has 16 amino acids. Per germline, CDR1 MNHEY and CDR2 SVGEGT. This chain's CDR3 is CASSNGLAGDFETQYF. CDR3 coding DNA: TGTGCCAGCAGTAACGGACTAGCGGGAGACTTTGAGACCCAGTACTTC.

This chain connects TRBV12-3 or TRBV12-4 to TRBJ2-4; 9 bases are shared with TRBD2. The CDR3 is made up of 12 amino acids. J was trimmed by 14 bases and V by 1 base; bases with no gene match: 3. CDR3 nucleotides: TGTGCCAGCAGTTTAGGCGGGGGGGCCAAGTACTTC. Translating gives CASSLGGGAKYF.

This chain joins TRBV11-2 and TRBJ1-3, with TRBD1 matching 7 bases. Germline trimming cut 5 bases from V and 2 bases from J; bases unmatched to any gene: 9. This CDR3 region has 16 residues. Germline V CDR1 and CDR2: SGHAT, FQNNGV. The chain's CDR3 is CASSRHRGPAGNTIYF. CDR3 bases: TGTGCCAGCAGCAGGCACAGGGGTCCAGCTGGAAACACCATATATTTT. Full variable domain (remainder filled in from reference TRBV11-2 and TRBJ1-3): EAGVAQSPRYKIIEKRQSVAFWCNPISGHATLYWYQQILGQGPKLLIQFQNNGVVDDSQLPKDRFSAERLKGVDSTLKIQPAKLEDSAVYLCASSRHRGPAGNTIYFGEGSWLTVV.

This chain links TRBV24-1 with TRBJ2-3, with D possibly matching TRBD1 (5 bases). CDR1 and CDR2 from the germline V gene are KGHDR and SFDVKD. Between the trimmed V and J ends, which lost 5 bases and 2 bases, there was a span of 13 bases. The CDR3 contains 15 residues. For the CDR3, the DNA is TGTGCCACCAGTGCCCAGGGTGGGCACACAGATACGCAGTATTTT. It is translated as CATSAQGGHTDTQYF.

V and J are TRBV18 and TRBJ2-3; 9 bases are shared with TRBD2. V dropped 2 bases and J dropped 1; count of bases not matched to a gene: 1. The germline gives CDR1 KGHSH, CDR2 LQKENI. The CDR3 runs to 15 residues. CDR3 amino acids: CASSPKRGGTDTQYF. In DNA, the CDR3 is TGTGCCAGCTCACCAAAGCGGGGGGGCACAGATACGCAGTATTTT.

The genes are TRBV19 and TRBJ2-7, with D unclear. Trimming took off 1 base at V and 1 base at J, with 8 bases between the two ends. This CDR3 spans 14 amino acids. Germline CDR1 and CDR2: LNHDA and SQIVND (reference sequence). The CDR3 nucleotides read TGTGCCAGTAGTATAGTAGGCGGATCCTACGAGCAGTACTTC. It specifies CASSIVGGSYEQYF.

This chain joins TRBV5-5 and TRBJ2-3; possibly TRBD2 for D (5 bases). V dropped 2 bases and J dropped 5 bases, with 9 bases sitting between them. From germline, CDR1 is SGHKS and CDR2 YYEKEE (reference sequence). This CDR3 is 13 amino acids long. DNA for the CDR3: TGTGCCAGCAGCTTCATAGGAGGAGATACGCAGTATTTT. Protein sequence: CASSFIGGDTQYF.

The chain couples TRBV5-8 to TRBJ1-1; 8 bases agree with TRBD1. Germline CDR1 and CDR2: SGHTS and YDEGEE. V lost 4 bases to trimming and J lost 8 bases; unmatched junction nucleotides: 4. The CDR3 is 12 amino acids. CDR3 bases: TGTGCCAGCAGCCCCAGGGGGCGAGAAGCTTTCTTT. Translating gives CASSPRGREAFF.

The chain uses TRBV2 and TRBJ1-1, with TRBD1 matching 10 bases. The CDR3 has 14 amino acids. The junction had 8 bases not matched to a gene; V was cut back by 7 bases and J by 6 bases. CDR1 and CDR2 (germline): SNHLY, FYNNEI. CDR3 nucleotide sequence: TGTGCCAGCACCTTGAGGGACAGGGGCGCTGAAGCTTTCTTT. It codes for CASTLRDRGAEAFF. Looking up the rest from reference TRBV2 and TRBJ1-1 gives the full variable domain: EPEVTQTPSHQVTQMGQEVILRCVPISNHLYFYWYRQILGQKVEFLVSFYNNEISEKSEIFDDQFSVERPDGSNFTLKIRSTKLEDSAMYFCASTLRDRGAEAFFGQGTRLTVV.

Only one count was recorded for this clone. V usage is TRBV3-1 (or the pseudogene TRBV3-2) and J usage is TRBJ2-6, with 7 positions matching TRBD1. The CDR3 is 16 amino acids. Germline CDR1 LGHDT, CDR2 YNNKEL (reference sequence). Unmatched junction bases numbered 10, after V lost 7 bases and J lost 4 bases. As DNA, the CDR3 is TGTGCCAGCACACGACAGGGCCCTTTAGGGGCCAACGTCCTGACTTTC. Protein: CASTRQGPLGANVLTF.

CDR3 nucleotides: TGCAGCGTTGAGGGCAGCATGAACACTGAAGCTTTCTTT. Translated: CSVEGSMNTEAFF. The V and J genes are TRBV29-1 and TRBJ1-1; unclear D gene. Trimming took off 3 bases at V and 0 bases at J, with 8 bases between the two ends. CDR3 length equals 13 residues. CDR1 and CDR2 from the germline V gene are SQVTM and ANQGSEA. Full variable domain (rest looked up from reference TRBV29-1 and TRBJ1-1): SAVISQKPSRDICQRGTSLTIQCQVDSQVTMMFWYRQQPGQSLTLIATANQGSEATYESGFVIDKFPISRPNLTFSTLTVSNMSPEDSSIYLCSVEGSMNTEAFFGQGTRLTVV.

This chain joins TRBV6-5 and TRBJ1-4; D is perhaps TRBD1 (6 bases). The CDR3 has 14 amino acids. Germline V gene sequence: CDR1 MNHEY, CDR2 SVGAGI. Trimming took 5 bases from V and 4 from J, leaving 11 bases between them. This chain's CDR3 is CASSKTGLNEKLFF. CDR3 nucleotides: TGTGCCAGCAGTAAGACAGGCCTTAATGAAAAACTGTTTTTT.

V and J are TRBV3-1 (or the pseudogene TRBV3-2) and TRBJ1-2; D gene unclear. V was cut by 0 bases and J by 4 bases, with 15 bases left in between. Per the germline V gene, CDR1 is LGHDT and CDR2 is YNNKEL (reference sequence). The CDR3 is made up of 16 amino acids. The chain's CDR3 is CASSQDPEGCIYGYTF. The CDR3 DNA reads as TGTGCCAGCAGCCAAGATCCAGAGGGTTGCATCTATGGCTACACCTTC.

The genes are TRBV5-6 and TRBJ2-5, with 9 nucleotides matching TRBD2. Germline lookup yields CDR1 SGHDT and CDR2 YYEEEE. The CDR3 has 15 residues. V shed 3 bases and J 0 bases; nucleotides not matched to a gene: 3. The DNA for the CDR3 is TGTGCCAGCAGCTCGGTAGCGGGGGACCAAGAGACCCAGTACTTC. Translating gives CASSSVAGDQETQYF.

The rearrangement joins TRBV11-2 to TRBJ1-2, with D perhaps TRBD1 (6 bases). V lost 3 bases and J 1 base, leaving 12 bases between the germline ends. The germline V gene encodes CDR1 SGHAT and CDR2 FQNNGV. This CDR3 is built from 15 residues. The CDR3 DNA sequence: TGTGCCAGCAGCTTGGCGACAGGACTTAACTATGGCTACACCTTC. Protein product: CASSLATGLNYGYTF.

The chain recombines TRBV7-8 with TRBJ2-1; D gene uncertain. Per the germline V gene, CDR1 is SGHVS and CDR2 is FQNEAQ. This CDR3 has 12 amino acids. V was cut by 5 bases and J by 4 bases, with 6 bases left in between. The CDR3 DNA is TGTGCCAGCAGCCCCAATTACAATGAGCAGTTCTTC. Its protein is CASSPNYNEQFF.